These 19 T cell receptor beta chains came from one sample sequenced in a study of blood T cell repertoires in COVID-19. Libraries were prepared by immunoSEQ multiplex PCR; TCRdb keeps only in-frame clonotypes and omits some of them. The profile covers tens of thousands of clones, with about 86% appearing a single time and about 20% taken by the ten largest. Sequenced: peripheral blood. These TCRs come from a woman aged 80 or over in a cohort sampled during active or convalescent COVID-19.

The rearrangement links TRBV7-9 to TRBJ1-2; a weak D match, TRBD1 (6 bases). Germline values: CDR1 SEHNR, CDR2 FQNEAQ (reference sequence). The CDR3 has 15 amino acids. V dropped 0 bases and J dropped 4 bases, with 12 bases sitting between them. The CDR3 sequence is CASSLAQPGAYGYTF. The CDR3 nucleotides are TGTGCCAGCAGCTTAGCGCAACCAGGGGCCTATGGCTACACCTTC.

The gene calls are TRBV5-1 and TRBJ1-2; D might be TRBD1 (5 bases). The V and J ends lost 4 bases and 4 bases respectively, with 14 bases between them. The CDR3 sequence is 14 residues long. Germline V CDR1 and CDR2: SGHRS, YFSETQ. Here the CDR3 DNA reads TGCGCCAGCAGCAGTACCCAGGGTGGCTATGGCTACACCTTC. Protein: CASSSTQGGYGYTF.

The CDR3 is CASSLSGTGGGEQYF. CDR3 DNA sequence: TGCGCCAGCAGCTTGTCGGGGACAGGGGGCGGCGAGCAGTACTTC. This chain uses TRBV5-1 with TRBJ2-7; 12 nucleotides agree with TRBD1. Germline V lookup: CDR1 SGHRS, CDR2 YFSETQ. The junction had 5 bases not matched to a gene; V was cut back by 1 base and J by 6 bases. The CDR3 is 15 residues long.

This clone was counted once. V gene TRBV2 combines with J gene TRBJ1-2; D unclear. This CDR3 has 12 amino acids. V lost 6 bases and J 7 bases, leaving 12 bases between the germline ends. Germline-derived CDR1 and CDR2 are SNHLY and FYNNEI. The DNA of the CDR3 is TGTGCCAGCAGACCCATAAAGCGTGGCTACACCTTC. It specifies CASRPIKRGYTF. Complete variable domain (other parts from reference TRBV2 and TRBJ1-2): EPEVTQTPSHQVTQMGQEVILRCVPISNHLYFYWYRQILGQKVEFLVSFYNNEISEKSEIFDDQFSVERPDGSNFTLKIRSTKLEDSAMYFCASRPIKRGYTFGSGTRLTVV.

The chain is built from TRBV11-2 and TRBJ2-7; 8 bases agree with TRBD1. The V segment lost 3 bases and the J segment 6 bases; nucleotides outside the gene matches: 4. This CDR3 has 13 residues. The V gene's germline CDR1 is SGHAT and CDR2 FQNNGV. The CDR3, as DNA: TGTGCCAGCAGCTTCACAGGGGGATTCGAGCAGTACTTC. The encoded protein is CASSFTGGFEQYF.

The chain is built from TRBV9 and TRBJ1-2, with 9 bases fitting TRBD1. V was clipped by 3 bases and J by 2 bases; unmatched bases: 2. This CDR3 comprises 14 residues. Germline lookup yields CDR1 SGDLS and CDR2 YYNGEE. This CDR3 reads CASSEGQGNYGYTF. In nucleotides, the CDR3 is TGTGCCAGCAGCGAGGGACAGGGAAACTATGGCTACACCTTC.

V is TRBV27 and J is TRBJ1-1, with no clear D. Germline lookup yields CDR1 MNHEY and CDR2 SMNVEV (reference sequence). The CDR3 consists of 14 residues. V was trimmed by 3 bases and J by 1 base, leaving 9 bases between them. The CDR3 sequence is CASSFGTANTEAFF. The DNA of the CDR3 is TGTGCCAGCAGTTTTGGTACAGCGAACACTGAAGCTTTCTTT.

The chain joins TRBV30 to TRBJ1-6; 7 positions agree with TRBD1. The CDR3 has 15 residues. Trimming took 5 bases from V and 0 from J; bases not matched to a gene: 4. The V gene's germline CDR1 is GTSNPN and CDR2 SVGIG (reference sequence). The CDR3: CAWSTGSSYNSPLHF. The CDR3 nucleotides are TGTGCCTGGTCGACAGGGAGCTCCTATAATTCACCCCTCCACTTT.

V and J are TRBV2 and TRBJ1-5; 7 nucleotides agree with TRBD1. The germline V gene encodes CDR1 SNHLY and CDR2 FYNNEI. The V and J ends lost 7 bases and 7 bases, in that order; junction bases with no gene match: 7. CDR3 length: 13 amino acids. Written as DNA, the CDR3 is TGTGCCAGCAAGAGAAGGGGGCAGCAGCCCCAGCATTTT. Translation gives CASKRRGQQPQHF.

The chain combines TRBV6-5 with TRBJ1-2; 9 bases line up with TRBD1. The V gene end was trimmed by 6 bases and the J gene end by 10 bases; junction bases not matched to a gene: 12. CDR1 is MNHEY, CDR2 SVGAGI, per germline. The CDR3 spans 14 residues. CDR3 protein: CASSPRWTGVFYTF. The CDR3 DNA reads TGTGCCAGCAGCCCACGATGGACAGGGGTATTCTACACCTTC.

V and J are TRBV6-1 and TRBJ2-7, with D tentatively TRBD1 (5 bases). Germline values: CDR1 MNHNS, CDR2 SASEGT. With 0 bases removed from V and 6 bases from J, the gap between germline ends came to 9 bases. This CDR3 has 13 amino acids. The CDR3 region has the DNA TGTGCCAGCAGTGAAGCCAGGGTTAGCGAGCAGTACTTC. Its translation is CASSEARVSEQYF.

The chain is built from TRBV5-6 and TRBJ2-5, with D tentatively TRBD1 (5 bases). The germline V gene encodes CDR1 SGHDT and CDR2 YYEEEE. The V and J ends lost 4 bases and 5 bases respectively, with 15 bases between them. This CDR3 contains 14 residues. CDR3: CASSTLRGRETQYF. CDR3 nucleotide sequence: TGTGCCAGCAGCACTTTAAGGGGCCGGGAGACCCAGTACTTC.

The V gene is TRBV6-1, the J gene TRBJ1-3; TRBD1 might be the D (6 bases). The CDR3 is 16 amino acids. The V end was cut by 0 bases, the J end by 0 bases, with 9 bases between. Germline CDR1 reads MNHNS; CDR2 reads SASEGT. The CDR3 spells CASSEAGHNSGNTIYF. The CDR3 region has the DNA TGTGCCAGCAGTGAAGCGGGACACAACTCTGGAAACACCATATATTTT.

The chain couples TRBV3-1 (or the pseudogene TRBV3-2) to TRBJ2-1; 9 nucleotides match TRBD2. Trimming removed 5 bases from V and 6 bases from J; junction bases left unmatched: 11. Germline assignment: CDR1 LGHDT and CDR2 YNNKEL (reference sequence). CDR3 length: 16 amino acids. DNA of the CDR3: TGTGCCAGCAGCGGGAGACTAGCGGCTTATTCCAATGAGCAGTTCTTC. Amino acids: CASSGRLAAYSNEQFF.

The chain is built from TRBV7-8 and TRBJ1-5, with 12 nucleotides matching TRBD1. Germline V gives CDR1 SGHVS, CDR2 FQNEAQ. Trimming removed 5 bases from V and 7 bases from J; junction bases left unmatched: 6. CDR3 size: 15 residues. CDR3 residues: CASSPGTGGEQPQHF. Written as DNA, the CDR3 is TGTGCCAGCAGCCCAGGGACAGGGGGCGAACAGCCCCAGCATTTT.

The V call is TRBV5-6, the J call TRBJ1-6; 8 nucleotides align to TRBD1. The CDR3 consists of 16 residues. The J segment lost 7 bases and the V segment lost 0 bases, leaving 6 bases of the junction unmatched. Germline V gives CDR1 SGHDT, CDR2 YYEEEE. The CDR3 here is CASSLGSGGQNSPLHF. For the CDR3, the DNA is TGTGCCAGCAGCTTGGGGTCAGGGGGCCAGAATTCACCCCTCCACTTT.

The chain recombines TRBV2 with TRBJ2-7, with TRBD2 matching 9 bases. Germline V gene lookup returns CDR1 SNHLY and CDR2 FYNNEI. The CDR3 covers 17 residues. With 6 bases clipped from V and 1 base from J, the junction kept 13 bases outside the gene matches. CDR3 DNA: TGTGCCAGCAGCATCGAGTTTAGTAGCGGGAGTTCCTACGAGCAGTACTTC. This codes for CASSIEFSSGSSYEQYF.

The chain employs TRBV30 and TRBJ2-1; 12 bases line up with TRBD2. The CDR3 consists of 16 residues. Germline V CDR1 and CDR2: GTSNPN, SVGIG (reference sequence). V shed 2 bases and J 0 bases; nucleotides not matched to a gene: 2. CDR3 DNA sequence: TGTGCCTGGAGTCAGACTAGCGGGAGCTCCTACAATGAGCAGTTCTTC. Encoded protein: CAWSQTSGSSYNEQFF.

The chain joins TRBV7-3 to TRBJ2-2, with D possibly TRBD1 on 5 matching bases. V was clipped by 2 bases and J by 4 bases, with 11 bases between them. This CDR3 region has 15 residues. Germline V gene sequence: CDR1 SGHTA, CDR2 FQGTGA. The CDR3 nucleotides read TGTGCCAGCAGCTTAGTCGCAGGGTCCACCGGGGAGCTGTTTTTT. Encoded protein: CASSLVAGSTGELFF.